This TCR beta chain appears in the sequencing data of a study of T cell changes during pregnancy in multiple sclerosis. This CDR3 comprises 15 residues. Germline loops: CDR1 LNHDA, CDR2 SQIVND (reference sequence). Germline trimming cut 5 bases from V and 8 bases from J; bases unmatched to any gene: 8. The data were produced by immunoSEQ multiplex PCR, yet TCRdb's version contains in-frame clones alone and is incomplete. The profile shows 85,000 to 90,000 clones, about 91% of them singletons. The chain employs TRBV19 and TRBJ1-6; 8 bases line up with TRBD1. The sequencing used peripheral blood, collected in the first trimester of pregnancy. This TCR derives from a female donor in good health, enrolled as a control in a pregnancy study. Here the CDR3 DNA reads TGTGCCAGTAGTCCCGGGACAGGCCTTTATTCACCCCTCCACTTT. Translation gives CASSPGTGLYSPLHF. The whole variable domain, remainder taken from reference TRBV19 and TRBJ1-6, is DGGITQSPKYLFRKEGQNVTLSCEQNLNHDAMYWYRQDPGQGLRLIYYSQIVNDFQKGDIAEGYSVSREKKESFPLTVTSAQKNPTAFYLCASSPGTGLYSPLHFGNGTRLTVT.